One and the same sample provided the 4 T cell receptor beta chains below, sequenced in a study of graft-versus-host responses after intestinal transplantation. Sequencing was performed with immunoSEQ multiplex PCR; in TCRdb, only in-frame clones are kept and a portion is missing. The sample holds tens of thousands of clones, just under 95% seen once. Which antigens these TCRs recognize remains unknown. Sequencing was performed on unstimulated CD8+ T cells sorted from spleen or lymph node cells, taken before intestinal transplant. Receptors originate from a human donor who received an intestinal transplant.

The chain combines TRBV11-2 with TRBJ2-7; 9 positions agree with TRBD1. CDR1 SGHAT and CDR2 FQNNGV come from the germline V gene. The length of the CDR3 is 14 residues. J was trimmed by 3 bases and V by 3 bases; bases with no gene match: 3. CDR3 nucleotides: TGTGCCAGCAGCTTCGAGACAGGGGGCTACGAGCAGTACTTC. It specifies CASSFETGGYEQYF. Using reference TRBV11-2 and TRBJ2-7 for the parts outside the CDR3, the full variable domain is EAGVAQSPRYKIIEKRQSVAFWCNPISGHATLYWYQQILGQGPKLLIQFQNNGVVDDSQLPKDRFSAERLKGVDSTLKIQPAKLEDSAVYLCASSFETGGYEQYFGPGTRLTVT.

The table lists this clone with a count of one. The chain joins TRBV6-6 to TRBJ2-3, with D maybe TRBD2 (5 bases). V dropped 1 base and J dropped 2 bases, with 10 bases sitting between them. Germline V gene lookup returns CDR1 MNHNY and CDR2 SVGAGI (reference sequence). CDR3 length: 15 residues. DNA for the CDR3: TGTGCCAGCAGTTACTTCCAGCGGAACACAGATACGCAGTATTTT. Translated, it gives CASSYFQRNTDTQYF.

The chain has TRBV7-9 and TRBJ2-3, with TRBD2 matching over 12 bases. The V gene's germline CDR1 is SEHNR and CDR2 FQNEAQ (reference sequence). CDR3 length equals 16 residues. V lost 9 bases and J lost 3; bases outside the gene matches: 10. CDR3 sequence (DNA): TGTGCCAGTACCCGGGAACTAGCGGGGGGAACAGATACGCAGTATTTT. Its protein is CASTRELAGGTDTQYF.

This clone appeared a single time. The chain has TRBV28 and TRBJ2-7; 11 nucleotides line up with TRBD2. Trimming cost V 6 bases and J 3 bases; bases outside gene matches: 16. This CDR3 contains 18 residues. Germline values: CDR1 MDHEN, CDR2 SYDVKM. The CDR3 DNA follows: TGTGCCAGCAGGTCCCCGGGACAGGGAACTAGCGGGAGCTACGAGCAGTACTTC. Protein product: CASRSPGQGTSGSYEQYF.